One sample yielded the 26 T cell receptor beta chains listed below, sequenced in a study of Graves' ophthalmopathy and Graves' hyperthyroidism. Transcripts of RNA were the source for amplifying TCR beta CDR3 regions. Second-round multiplex PCR came after a first-round RT-PCR that employed HTBI primers. TCRdb reanalysed the multiplex PCR reads using MiXCR and keeps one entry per CDR3 protein. The sample lists around 590,000 distinct CDR3 sequences, 35% to 45% occurring once. The sequencing sample was made of peripheral blood or thyroid tissue (not recorded which). These receptor sequences come from an adult man with Graves' hyperthyroidism.

V gene TRBV7-9 combines with J gene TRBJ2-7, with D unclear. The J call is uncertain, as TRBJ2-1 better fits the DNA end. Looked up from germline, CDR1 is SEHNR and CDR2 is FQNEAQ (reference sequence). This CDR3 comprises 12 residues. This chain's CDR3 is CASSPNFGEQFF. CDR3 bases: TGTGCCAGCAGCCCTAATTTTGGTGAGCAGTTCTTC.

In its sample, this clonotype was seen many times. This rearrangement joins TRBV25-1 to TRBJ2-5; TRBD1 agrees at 11 bases. CDR3 length: 16 residues. Germline CDR1 MGHDK, CDR2 SYGVNS. Germline trimming cut 4 bases from V and 1 base from J; bases unmatched to any gene: 5. CDR3 sequence: CASSALGQGGQETQYF. CDR3 nucleotides: TGTGCCAGCAGTGCGTTGGGACAGGGGGGCCAAGAGACCCAGTACTTC.

In regard to this clonotype: This may be a read error, as it is one base from a much larger clone. The chain combines TRBV9 with TRBJ1-4; D gene unclear. Germline V gene sequence: CDR1 SGDLS, CDR2 YYNGEE. The CDR3 covers 14 residues. For the CDR3, the DNA is TGTGCCGGCAGCCAAGGACGGGCGGTGGAAAAACTGTTTTTT. This translates into CAGSQGRAVEKLFF.

There are many counts of this clonotype. The chain employs TRBV5-1 and TRBJ1-5, with D possibly being TRBD1 (5 bases). The CDR3 sequence is 13 residues long. The germline V gene encodes CDR1 SGHRS and CDR2 YFSETQ. V lost 4 bases to trimming and J lost 9 bases, with 14 bases between them. CDR3 coding DNA: TGCGCCAGCAGCGTGGACACGGGTCGGCCCCAGCATTTT. This codes for CASSVDTGRPQHF.

CDR3 nucleotide sequence: TGTGCCAGCAGTTCCTCGGGCGGGACCAGGGATCAGCCCCAGCATTTT. Translation gives CASSSSGGTRDQPQHF. The rearrangement links TRBV7-8 to TRBJ1-5; tentatively, D is TRBD1 (5 bases). V lost 6 bases to trimming and J lost 5 bases, with 20 bases between them. This CDR3 contains 16 residues. Germline values: CDR1 SGHVS, CDR2 FQNEAQ.

The chain is built from TRBV20-1 and TRBJ1-2; D gene unclear. V gave up 8 bases and J gave up 5 bases, with 15 bases separating them. This CDR3 is 12 amino acids long. Germline CDR1 reads DFQATT; CDR2 reads SNEGSKA (reference sequence). The CDR3 region is CSLALDGYGYTF. In DNA, the CDR3 is TGCAGTTTAGCGCTCGATGGGTATGGCTACACCTTC.

About this clonotype: A much larger clone sits a single nucleotide away, making a read error possible. No conserved phenylalanine or tryptophan ends this CDR3, so it is likely a read error. V is TRBV20-1 and J is TRBJ2-7; no clear D. Germline V CDR1 and CDR2: DFQATT, SNEGSKA (reference sequence). This CDR3 is built from 13 residues. Trimming took 2 bases from V and 2 from J, leaving 10 bases between them. CDR3 sequence: CSARSSEAYEQYS. The CDR3 nucleotides read TGCAGTGCTAGATCGAGCGAGGCCTACGAGCAGTACTCC.

This clonotype was seen many times. This rearrangement joins TRBV12-3 or TRBV12-4 to TRBJ1-1, with D unresolved. This CDR3 is 11 amino acids long. The ends were cut back, 6 bases at V and 7 bases at J, with 9 bases in the middle. Written as DNA, the CDR3 is TGTGCCAGCAGCCAGGAGGTTGAAGCTTTCTTT. Amino acid sequence: CASSQEVEAFF.

This clonotype occurred many times. The J gene is TRBJ2-5, the V gene TRBV7-6; 13 bases align to TRBD2. V shed 4 bases, J shed 7 bases, and the junction held 15 bases outside the gene matches. There are 18 residues in the CDR3. Germline assignment: CDR1 SGHVS and CDR2 FNYEAQ. The CDR3 is CASSSQTSGGRMGSTQYF. DNA of the CDR3: TGTGCCAGCAGCTCCCAGACTAGCGGGGGGCGAATGGGGTCGACCCAGTACTTC.

V is TRBV19 and J is TRBJ2-7; the D gene could be TRBD1 or TRBD2 (5 bases each). V lost 5 bases and J lost 7, with 18 bases in between. Per germline, CDR1 LNHDA and CDR2 SQIVND (reference sequence). This CDR3 is 14 amino acids long. The CDR3 sequence is CASSLSGGPLEQYF. The CDR3 bases are TGTGCCAGTAGTCTTTCTGGGGGACCCCTGGAGCAGTACTTC.

The J gene is TRBJ2-3, the V gene TRBV20-1, with D unclear. Trimming cost V 2 bases and J 2 bases, with 8 bases left between them. This CDR3 is built from 13 residues. CDR1 is DFQATT and CDR2 is SNEGSKA in the germline V gene (reference sequence). CDR3 nucleotides: TGCAGTGCTAGACGGCAGAACACAGATACGCAGTATTTT. It codes for CSARRQNTDTQYF.

This clonotype was counted ten times or more. The chain links TRBV19 to TRBJ2-2; the D is unclear. From germline, CDR1 is LNHDA and CDR2 SQIVND (reference sequence). CDR3 size: 14 residues. V lost 7 bases to trimming and J lost 2 bases, with 11 bases between them. CDR3 coding DNA: TGTGCCAGTACTTCCACAGCCAACACCGGGGAGCTGTTTTTT. Its protein is CASTSTANTGELFF.

The V and J genes are TRBV27 and TRBJ2-3; D ambiguous. The CDR3 consists of 16 residues. V shed 4 bases and J shed 0 bases, with 14 bases lying between them. Germline CDR1 MNHEY, CDR2 SMNVEV (reference sequence). The CDR3 is CASSSKTDRSTDTQYF. CDR3 nucleotide sequence: TGTGCCAGCAGTTCCAAGACCGACCGAAGCACAGATACGCAGTATTTT.

The CDR3 spells CSVEWTGGTDTQYF. The CDR3 DNA follows: TGCAGCGTTGAGTGGACAGGGGGCACAGATACGCAGTATTTT. The chain employs TRBV29-1 and TRBJ2-3, with 9 bases identical to TRBD1. J was trimmed by 1 base and V by 3 bases; bases with no gene match: 2. CDR3 size: 14 residues. Germline CDR1 reads SQVTM; CDR2 reads ANQGSEA.

This clonotype was found a few times. The chain combines TRBV5-1 with TRBJ1-6, with D maybe TRBD1 (6 bases). Germline-derived CDR1 and CDR2 are SGHRS and YFSETQ. The length of the CDR3 is 15 residues. V dropped 4 bases and J dropped 7 bases, with 15 bases sitting between them. The CDR3 sequence: CASSVGRGENSPLHF. CDR3 nucleotide sequence: TGCGCCAGCAGCGTGGGCAGGGGAGAGAATTCACCCCTCCACTTT.

This clonotype was seen ten or more times. The chain uses TRBV7-9 and TRBJ1-5, with 8 positions matching TRBD1. In germline, CDR1 is SEHNR, CDR2 FQNEAQ (reference sequence). The CDR3 is 13 residues long. J was trimmed by 5 bases and V by 5 bases; bases with no gene match: 2. Here the CDR3 DNA reads TGTGCCAGCAGCCAGGACAGGGATCAGCCCCAGCATTTT. Its protein is CASSQDRDQPQHF.

The chain carries TRBV12-3 or TRBV12-4 and TRBJ1-4; D perhaps matches TRBD1 (5 bases). The CDR3 loop spans 16 amino acids. Trimming took off 1 base at V and 8 bases at J, with 17 bases between the two ends. Written as DNA, the CDR3 is TGTGCCAGCAGTTTAGGGTTGGAACCTGAGGGGGAAAAACTGTTTTTT. It translates to CASSLGLEPEGEKLFF.

Here the CDR3 reads CAIRPDRGQDEQYF. The CDR3, as DNA: TGTGCCATCAGACCCGACAGGGGACAGGACGAGCAGTACTTC. The V gene is TRBV10-3, the J gene TRBJ2-7; 8 bases map to TRBD1. Germline values: CDR1 ENHRY, CDR2 SYGVKD. Germline trimming cut 6 bases from V and 5 bases from J; bases unmatched to any gene: 9. CDR3 size: 14 residues.

The V gene is TRBV5-1, the J gene TRBJ1-2; D possibly corresponds to TRBD1 (5 bases). Germline CDR1 is SGHRS and CDR2 is YFSETQ. The CDR3 consists of 14 residues. Trimming left V 1 base short and J 4 bases short, with 11 bases between. The CDR3: CASSLFGQSYGYTF. CDR3 coding DNA: TGCGCCAGCAGCTTGTTTGGACAAAGCTATGGCTACACCTTC.

Worth noting for this clonotype: This may be a read error: a much more frequent sequence differs by one nucleotide. The rearrangement links TRBV10-3 to TRBJ1-6; D not resolved. CDR3 length: 14 residues. V lost 5 bases and J 15 bases, leaving 20 bases between the germline ends. Germline CDR1 ENHRY, CDR2 SYGVKD. Here the CDR3 reads CAISSFGRIGVLHF. The CDR3 DNA is TGTGCCATCAGTTCCTTTGGACGGATTGGGGTCCTCCACTTT.

Details on this clonotype: A junction boundary mismatches the germline segment, possibly from a read error. The rearrangement links TRBV29-1 to TRBJ1-2; 8 bases are shared with TRBD1. From germline, CDR1 is SQVTM and CDR2 ANQGSEA. The CDR3 covers 12 residues. The CDR3 nucleotides read TGCAGCGCCGGACAGGGTCGGATAGGCTACAACTTC. Its translation is CSAGQGRIGYNF.

This chain joins TRBV12-3 or TRBV12-4 and TRBJ2-7, with D perhaps TRBD1 (6 bases). Trimming stripped 4 bases from V and 4 bases from J, with 17 bases between. The CDR3 contains 15 residues. The DNA of the CDR3 is TGTGCCAGCAGTTCCCCGGGACAAAATCCTTACGAGCAGTACTTC. The encoded protein is CASSSPGQNPYEQYF.

This clonotype was counted ten times or more. The junction does not match germline at one end; this may be a read error. The chain is built from TRBV5-6 and TRBJ1-4; D gene ambiguous. CDR1 is SGHDT and CDR2 is YYEEEE in the germline V gene. The CDR3 consists of 14 residues. The DNA for the CDR3 is TGTGCCAGCAGTTTGGTCAGCCCTAATGAAAAACTGTTTTTT. Amino acid sequence: CASSLVSPNEKLFF.

The chain recombines TRBV20-1 with TRBJ2-5, with 9 bases fitting TRBD2. The CDR3 spans 13 residues. CDR1 is DFQATT, CDR2 SNEGSKA, per germline (reference sequence). The junction had 1 base not matched to a gene; V was cut back by 1 base and J by 4 bases. The CDR3, as DNA: TGCAGTGCTAGAGCAGCGGGAGGAGAGACCCAGTACTTC. This translates into CSARAAGGETQYF.

This clonotype was detected a few times. J is TRBJ1-1 and V is TRBV6-5; 7 bases are shared with TRBD1. V shed 6 bases, J shed 0 bases, and the junction held 10 bases outside the gene matches. CDR1 MNHEY and CDR2 SVGAGI come from the germline V gene. The CDR3 is 16 amino acids. In DNA form, the CDR3 reads TGTGCCAGCAGACCAAATCACAGGGGTTTGAACACTGAAGCTTTCTTT. The encoded protein is CASRPNHRGLNTEAFF.

This clonotype was detected a few times. The gene calls are TRBV20-1 and TRBJ1-4; 7 nucleotides agree with TRBD1. V lost 5 bases, J lost 0 bases, and 12 bases stayed unmatched. The CDR3 extends over 17 amino acids. Germline CDR1 is DFQATT and CDR2 is SNEGSKA (reference sequence). The CDR3 spells CSAPLAGTVTTNEKLFF. CDR3 nucleotides: TGCAGTGCTCCTCTTGCCGGGACAGTCACAACTAATGAAAAACTGTTTTTT.